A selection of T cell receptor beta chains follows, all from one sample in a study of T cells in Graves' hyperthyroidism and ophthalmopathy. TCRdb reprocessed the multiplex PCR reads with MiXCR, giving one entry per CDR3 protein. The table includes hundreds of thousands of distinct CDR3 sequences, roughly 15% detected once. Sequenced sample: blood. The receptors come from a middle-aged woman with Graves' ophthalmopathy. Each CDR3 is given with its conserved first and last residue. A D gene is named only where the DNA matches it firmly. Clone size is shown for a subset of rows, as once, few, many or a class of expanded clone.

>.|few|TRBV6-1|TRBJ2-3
CASSQKPYGGTDTQYF
TGTGCCAGCAGTCAAAAACCCTACGGGGGCACAGATACGCAGTATTTT
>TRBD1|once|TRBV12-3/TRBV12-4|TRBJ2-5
CASSSNRGRWETQYF
TGTGCTAGCAGTTCAAACAGGGGGCGGTGGGAGACCCAGTACTTC
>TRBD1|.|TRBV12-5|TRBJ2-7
CASGLGQGADEQYF
TGTGCTAGTGGTTTGGGGCAGGGGGCAGATGAGCAGTACTTC
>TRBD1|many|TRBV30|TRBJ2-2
CAWSVTGWTGELFF
TGTGCCTGGAGTGTGACAGGGTGGACCGGGGAGCTGTTTTTT
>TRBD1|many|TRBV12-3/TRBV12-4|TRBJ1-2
CASRGQGENYGYTF
TGTGCCAGCAGGGGACAGGGTGAAAACTATGGCTACACCTTC
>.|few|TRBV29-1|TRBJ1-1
CSVGLLLRNTEAFF
TGCAGCGTCGGGCTCCTCTTACGGAACACTGAAGCTTTCTTT
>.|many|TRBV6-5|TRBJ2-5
CASSPTVGVGETQYF
TGTGCCAGCAGTCCGACAGTGGGGGTTGGCGAGACCCAGTACTTC
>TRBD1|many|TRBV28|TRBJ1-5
CASIPGTGSNQPQHF
TGTGCCAGCATACCCGGGACAGGGAGCAATCAGCCCCAGCATTTT
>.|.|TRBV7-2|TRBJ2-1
CASSLSGNEQFF
TGTGCCAGCAGCTTATCCGGCAATGAGCAGTTCTTC
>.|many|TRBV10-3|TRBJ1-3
CAIRTSDVSGNTIYF
TGTGCCATCAGGACGTCAGATGTCTCTGGAAACACCATATATTTT
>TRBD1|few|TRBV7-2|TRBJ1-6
CASSLAGQGTYNSPLHF
TGTGCCAGCAGCTTAGCGGGACAGGGGACCTATAATTCACCCCTCCACTTT
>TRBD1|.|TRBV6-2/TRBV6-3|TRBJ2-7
CASRRGQGAYEQYF
TGTGCCAGCAGGAGGGGACAGGGGGCTTACGAGCAGTACTTC
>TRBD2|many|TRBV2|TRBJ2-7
CASRTGLVYEQYF
TGTGCCAGCAGGACCGGACTAGTGTACGAGCAGTACTTC
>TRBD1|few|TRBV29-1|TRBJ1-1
CSVVSDRGNTEAFF
TGCAGCGTTGTATCGGACAGGGGGAACACTGAAGCTTTCTTT
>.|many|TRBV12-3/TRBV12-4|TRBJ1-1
CASSGLGVTEAFF
TGTGCCAGCAGCGGACTGGGGGTTACTGAAGCTTTCTTT
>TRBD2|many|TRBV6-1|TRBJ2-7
CASGRELCWCYEQYF
TGTGCCAGCGGGAGGGAACTTTGTTGGTGTTACGAGCAGTACTTC
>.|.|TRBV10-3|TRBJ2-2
CAITGRDTGELFF
TGTGCCATCACGGGCAGGGACACCGGGGAGCTGTTTTTT
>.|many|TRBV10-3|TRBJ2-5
CAISDVGQRQETQYF
TGTGCCATCAGTGACGTTGGGCAGAGACAAGAGACCCAGTACTTC
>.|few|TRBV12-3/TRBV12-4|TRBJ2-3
CASSLLRGGTDTQYF
TGTGCCAGCAGTTTATTACGCGGGGGCACAGATACGCAGTATTTT
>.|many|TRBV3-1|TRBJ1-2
CASSQGPQKPNYGYTF
TGTGCCAGCAGCCAAGGGCCACAGAAGCCCAACTATGGCTACACCTTC
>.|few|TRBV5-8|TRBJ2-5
CASSLIGGDETQYF
TGTGCCAGCAGCTTGATTGGGGGTGACGAGACCCAGTACTTC
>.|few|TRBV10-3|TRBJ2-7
CAISPHGGEQYF
TGTGCCATCAGTCCACACGGGGGCGAGCAGTACTTC
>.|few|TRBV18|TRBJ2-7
CASSRQGGRLDEQYF
TGTGCCAGCTCACGCCAAGGGGGGAGGCTGGATGAGCAGTACTTC
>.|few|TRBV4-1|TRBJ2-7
CASSQAQGFAREQYF
TGCGCCAGCAGCCAGGCACAGGGCTTCGCGAGGGAGCAGTACTTC
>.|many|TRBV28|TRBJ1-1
CASSHDRPRGTEAFF
TGTGCCAGCAGCCATGACAGGCCTCGCGGTACTGAAGCTTTCTTT
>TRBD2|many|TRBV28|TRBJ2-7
CASSSGSLHEQYF
TGTGCCAGCAGTAGCGGGAGTCTCCACGAGCAGTACTTC
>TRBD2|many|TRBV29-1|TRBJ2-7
CSVGRETSGRYEQYF
TGCAGCGTTGGAAGGGAAACTAGCGGGAGGTACGAGCAGTACTTC
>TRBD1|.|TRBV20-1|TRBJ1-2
CSAAKGQNYGYTF
TGCAGTGCGGCGAAGGGACAGAACTATGGCTACACCTTC
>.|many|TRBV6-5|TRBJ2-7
CASSLDSFPNYEQYF
TGTGCCAGCAGTTTAGACAGCTTCCCAAATTACGAGCAGTACTTC